This T cell receptor (beta chain) was sequenced in a study of T cells in women clearing cervical HPV infection. As for the study in general: Only a few women had HLA typing results available.

Sequenced by immunoSEQ multiplex PCR; TCRdb stores in-frame clones only, minus some. The sample includes approximately 21,000 clones. Sequencing was carried out using blood buffy coat. The source is a woman aged 18 to 69 with a cervical HPV16 infection that either progressed to CIN3+ or cleared (not recorded which).

The chain's CDR3 is CSAPKLTDIGEKLFF. The CDR3 DNA, read in part, is TGCAGTGCTCCAAAGCTTACAGATATTGGAGAAAAA. V gene TRBV20-1 combines with J gene TRBJ1-4; D gene unclear. The CDR3 end falls 3 residues outside the read, so it is completed with the germline J gene. Germline CDR1 and CDR2: DFQATT and SNEGSKA (reference sequence). CDR3 length equals 15 residues. Trimming removed 5 bases at V and 8 bases at J, with 21 bases between.